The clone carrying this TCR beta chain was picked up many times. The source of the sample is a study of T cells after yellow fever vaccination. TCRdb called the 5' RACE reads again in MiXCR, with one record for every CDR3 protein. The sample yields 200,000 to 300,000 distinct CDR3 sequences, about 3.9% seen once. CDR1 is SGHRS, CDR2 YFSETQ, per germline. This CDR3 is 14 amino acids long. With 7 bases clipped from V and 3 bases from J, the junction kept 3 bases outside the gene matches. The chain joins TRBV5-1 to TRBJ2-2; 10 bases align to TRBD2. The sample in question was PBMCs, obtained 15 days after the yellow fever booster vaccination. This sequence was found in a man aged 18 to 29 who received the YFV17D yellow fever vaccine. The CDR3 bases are TGCGCCAGCTTCACTAGCGGGGACACCGGGGAGCTGTTTTTT. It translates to CASFTSGDTGELFF.